The 11 T cell receptor beta chains reported below all come from one sample, sequenced in a study of cytomegalovirus exposure and HLA in healthy donors. Here immunoSEQ multiplex PCR was the method, and the copy in TCRdb shows in-frame clones only, minus some. The sample holds under 250,000 clones, roughly 77% seen once. Material: PBMCs. All receptors come from a woman aged 30 to 39 in good health and CMV-seronegative.

This chain connects TRBV7-8 to TRBJ2-7, with D uncertain. Trimming removed 5 bases from V and 3 bases from J, with 14 bases in between. Germline V gene lookup returns CDR1 SGHVS and CDR2 FQNEAQ. The CDR3 runs to 14 residues. In DNA form, the CDR3 reads TGTGCCAGCAGCCCAGGTTTCCAAGACTACGAGCAGTACTTC. Residues: CASSPGFQDYEQYF.

This chain uses TRBV28 with TRBJ1-2; D is possibly TRBD1 (5 bases). This CDR3 has 15 residues. Trimming shortened V by 1 base and J by 4 bases, and 13 bases separated the two germline ends. Germline V lookup: CDR1 MDHEN, CDR2 SYDVKM. The CDR3 nucleotides are TGTGCCAGCAGTTTATTACCGAACAGGATCTATGGCTACACCTTC. Translated, it gives CASSLLPNRIYGYTF.

CDR3 bases: TGCGCCAGCAGTTCGAGGATCTCCCATAATAACAGGGGTTGGACTGAAGCTTTCTTT. Translating it yields CASSSRISHNNRGWTEAFF. The rearrangement joins TRBV10-1 to TRBJ1-1; 7 bases line up with TRBD1. This CDR3 has 19 residues. CDR1 WNHNN and CDR2 SYGVQD come from the germline V gene (reference sequence). Unmatched junction bases numbered 23, after V lost 5 bases and J lost 5 bases.

The chain combines TRBV7-8 with TRBJ1-4; D is uncertain. Germline-derived CDR1 and CDR2 are SGHVS and FQNEAQ. The CDR3 runs to 12 residues. Trimming took off 6 bases at V and 8 bases at J, with 10 bases between the two ends. The CDR3 protein is CASSPRGEKLFF. As DNA, the CDR3 is TGTGCCAGCAGTCCCAGAGGGGAAAAACTGTTTTTT.

V is TRBV5-1 and J is TRBJ1-4; D remains unclear. Trimming cost V 2 bases and J 4 bases, with 12 bases left between them. The CDR3 extends over 15 amino acids. Germline CDR1 and CDR2: SGHRS and YFSETQ. In DNA, the CDR3 is TGCGCCAGCAGCTTATCCGTTGTTAGTAATGAAAAACTGTTTTTT. This gives the protein CASSLSVVSNEKLFF. The full variable domain, its missing parts supplied by reference TRBV5-1 and TRBJ1-4, is KAGVTQTPRYLIKTRGQQVTLSCSPISGHRSVSWYQQTPGQGLQFLFEYFSETQRNKGNFPGRFSGRQFSNSRSEMNVSTLELGDSALYLCASSLSVVSNEKLFFGSGTQLSVL.

The chain is built from TRBV6-5 and TRBJ1-3, with D possibly TRBD1 on 6 matching bases. This CDR3 is 15 amino acids long. Germline loops: CDR1 MNHEY, CDR2 SVGAGI. V dropped 3 bases and J dropped 4 bases, with 13 bases sitting between them. CDR3 in amino acids: CASSYDNRVGNTIYF. The CDR3 bases are TGTGCCAGCAGTTATGACAACAGGGTCGGAAACACCATATATTTT.

This chain joins TRBV7-8 and TRBJ2-3; D remains unclear. CDR1 SGHVS and CDR2 FQNEAQ come from the germline V gene. The V end was cut by 1 base, the J end by 4 bases, with 6 bases between. The CDR3 sequence is 13 residues long. CDR3 nucleotide sequence: TGTGCCAGCAGCTTAGAGAGGTCAGATACGCAGTATTTT. It is translated as CASSLERSDTQYF.

The rearrangement links TRBV28 to TRBJ2-7; 7 bases map to TRBD1. The V gene's germline CDR1 is MDHEN and CDR2 SYDVKM. CDR3 length equals 15 residues. The J segment lost 0 bases and the V segment lost 7 bases, leaving 9 bases of the junction unmatched. The CDR3 DNA reads TGTGCCAGCAAAAACAGGGGCCCAAGCTCCTACGAGCAGTACTTC. This codes for CASKNRGPSSYEQYF.

V gene TRBV11-2 combines with J gene TRBJ1-5; D unresolved. Germline CDR1 reads SGHAT; CDR2 reads FQNNGV. Trimming shortened V by 4 bases and J by 2 bases, and 9 bases separated the two germline ends. The CDR3 runs to 14 residues. The DNA of the CDR3 is TGTGCCAGCAGCTCGGGATCTGGCAATCAGCCCCAGCATTTT. The encoded protein is CASSSGSGNQPQHF. Together with reference TRBV11-2 and TRBJ1-5, the CDR3 gives the full variable domain: EAGVAQSPRYKIIEKRQSVAFWCNPISGHATLYWYQQILGQGPKLLIQFQNNGVVDDSQLPKDRFSAERLKGVDSTLKIQPAKLEDSAVYLCASSSGSGNQPQHFGDGTRLSIL.

This clone was observed once. This rearrangement joins TRBV5-6 to TRBJ1-6; TRBD1 might be the D (6 bases). Deletions cut 4 bases from V and 2 bases from J, with 7 bases between. Germline V gene lookup returns CDR1 SGHDT and CDR2 YYEEEE. The CDR3 has 14 amino acids. For the CDR3, the DNA is TGTGCCAGCAGCCGGGACACCTATAATTCACCCCTCCACTTT. This sequence encodes CASSRDTYNSPLHF.

The chain uses TRBV29-1 and TRBJ2-3, with TRBD2 identical over 10 bases. V shed 3 bases, J shed 6 bases, and the junction held 3 bases outside the gene matches. This CDR3 comprises 13 residues. CDR1 SQVTM and CDR2 ANQGSEA come from the germline V gene. CDR3 DNA sequence: TGCAGCGTTGAGAAACTAGCGGGGGATACGCAGTATTTT. Amino acid sequence: CSVEKLAGDTQYF.